The sample holds a few counts of the clone carrying this T cell receptor beta chain. This specimen comes from a study of T cells in Graves' hyperthyroidism and ophthalmopathy. The CDR3 is made up of 10 amino acids. V lost 4 bases to trimming and J lost 7 bases, with 7 bases between them. Germline V lookup: CDR1 DFQATT, CDR2 SNEGSKA (reference sequence). Researchers amplified the TCR beta CDR3 regions from RNA transcripts. The study used the HTBI primer set for a first-round RT-PCR of the TCR CDR3. In TCRdb, the multiplex PCR reads were re-called with MiXCR into one record per CDR3 protein. The data contain around 760,000 distinct CDR3 sequences, around 40% of them singletons.

This receptor was obtained from a woman aged 40 to 50 with Graves' hyperthyroidism. The sequenced sample was blood. The V call is TRBV20-1, the J call TRBJ2-5; D not certain. CDR3 region: CSAMAGTQYF. The CDR3 DNA is TGCAGTGCTATGGCCGGGACCCAGTACTTC.